The present entry profiles one T cell receptor beta chain with its context. The target antigen is unknown. Only in-frame clones appear in the TCRdb table, and some are missing; sequencing was by immunoSEQ multiplex PCR. Among more than 80,000 clones, 88% were seen once, and the ten largest hold around 5.8%. This sample stems from a study of T cell responses to AZD1222 COVID-19 vaccine. Broader study findings: CD4 TCRs linked to vaccination spanned spike, dominating at 160-218 and 743-854. Baseline seropositivity characterized only a handful of AZD1222 recipients.

CDR1 LNHNV and CDR2 YYDKDF come from the germline V gene (reference sequence). This CDR3 spans 19 amino acids. The ends lost 0 bases at V and 0 bases at J; junction bases unmatched: 4. The sequence was obtained from an adult in good health. V usage is TRBV15 and J usage is TRBJ2-1; 14 positions agree with TRBD2. Specimen: peripheral blood, collected on day 0 of AZD1222 vaccination. This CDR3 reads CATSRDLGTSGSSYNEQFF. CDR3 bases: TGTGCCACCAGCAGAGATCTGGGGACTAGCGGGAGCTCCTACAATGAGCAGTTCTTC.